This TCR beta chain was sequenced for a study of cytotoxic CD8 clonotypes in ibrutinib-treated CLL. Overall study findings and caveats: Rising at ibrutinib response, clonality subsequently fell back toward baseline at progression. Baseline clonality was higher than in age-matched healthy donors and moved in step with circulating CD8+ T-cell counts.

Assay: immunoSEQ multiplex PCR; the TCRdb copy retains only in-frame clones and omits some. This table has 100,000 or so clones, 58% appearing once. Around 1.8 micrograms of genomic DNA (from cryopreserved PBMCs) were used for TCR beta libraries. J lost 0 bases, V lost 0 bases, and 2 bases had no gene match. Germline V gene sequence: CDR1 LNHNV, CDR2 YYDKDF (reference sequence). CDR3 length equals 15 residues. Comments on this clone: Antigen: not known.

V is TRBV15 and J is TRBJ2-7, with 7 bases that match TRBD1. The TCR comes from a human donor with chronic lymphocytic leukemia. Sequenced material: PBMCs, taken after 24 months of ibrutinib treatment. In DNA form, the CDR3 reads TGTGCCACCAGCAGAGATAACAGGGGCTCCTACGAGCAGTACTTC. Protein product: CATSRDNRGSYEQYF.